This T cell receptor beta chain was identified during a study of T-cell memory formation after mild COVID-19. Looking at the study overall: Clusters of TCRs were largely donor specific.

Points from the study as a whole: Mostly located in CM and EM were contracting CD4+ clones, with contracting CD8+ clones located in EMRA. Detection of some responders pre-infection suggested pre-existing cross-reactive memory T cells participated.

Trimming at V came to 5 bases and at J to 4 bases, leaving 7 bases not matched to a gene. This CDR3 is built from 14 residues. Germline V gives CDR1 DFQATT, CDR2 SNEGSKA (reference sequence). This clonotype was detected a few times. Its antigen is still unknown. MiXCR was run by TCRdb on the 5' RACE reads, yielding one entry per CDR3 protein. The profile shows over 350,000 distinct CDR3 sequences, more than 15% of them singletons. The chain links TRBV20-1 to TRBJ2-5; 10 nucleotides align to TRBD2. The TCR sequence derives from a young man who had mild COVID-19 (a few samples of this study predate the infection). Cell type and time point are not known. The sample consisted of PBMCs or a T cell subset sorted from them (not recorded which). In DNA, the CDR3 is TGCAGTGCTGAGCGGGGGGGCCTGCGAGAGACCCAGTACTTC. Residues: CSAERGGLRETQYF.